Listed here are 15 T cell receptor beta chains from one sample, sequenced in a study of patients and donors after allogeneic stem cell transplantation. TCRdb independently ran MiXCR on the RT-PCR reads; one entry per CDR3 protein. The sample consists of hundreds of thousands of distinct CDR3 sequences, roughly 16% of them appearing once. The sequenced sample was blood, either unsorted or a sorted T cell fraction (not recorded which). All receptors derive from a human donor who was either an allogeneic HSCT recipient or a stem cell or donor lymphocyte infusion donor (not recorded which). It is not recorded whose cells these are; they may come from a transplant donor.

This clonotype was counted a few times. The chain carries TRBV29-1 and TRBJ1-1; D may be TRBD1 (5 bases). CDR3 length equals 12 residues. V was clipped by 3 bases and J by 4 bases, with 9 bases between them. CDR1 is SQVTM, CDR2 ANQGSEA, per germline. The CDR3 DNA reads as TGCAGCGTTGAGGGGAGGGGCACTGAAGCTTTCTTT. Residues: CSVEGRGTEAFF.

The sample holds a few counts of this clonotype. DNA for the CDR3: TGTGCCAGCAGCGTGGGAGACTGGGCCTCCTACGAGCAGTACTTC. It codes for CASSVGDWASYEQYF. This chain uses TRBV9 with TRBJ2-7; D is possibly TRBD2 (5 bases). The V and J ends lost 2 bases and 0 bases respectively, with 12 bases between them. The CDR3 contains 15 residues. Germline values: CDR1 SGDLS, CDR2 YYNGEE.

This rearrangement joins TRBV5-1 to TRBJ2-3, with D perhaps matching TRBD1 or TRBD2 (6 bases each). Germline values: CDR1 SGHRS, CDR2 YFSETQ. Trimming removed 8 bases at V and 2 bases at J, with 21 bases between. The CDR3 consists of 16 residues. The CDR3 is CARSGQTGTDTDTQYF. The CDR3 nucleotides read TGCGCCAGAAGCGGGCAGACAGGAACTGACACAGATACGCAGTATTTT.

This clonotype was observed a few times. The V and J genes are TRBV7-8 and TRBJ2-1; weak D call: TRBD2 (5 bases). Looked up from germline, CDR1 is SGHVS and CDR2 is FQNEAQ. The CDR3 covers 16 residues. Trimming removed 5 bases at V and 0 bases at J, with 14 bases between. This CDR3 reads CASSRQAVSSYNEQFF. The CDR3 coding sequence is TGTGCCAGCAGCCGCCAAGCGGTGAGCTCCTACAATGAGCAGTTCTTC. The variable domain in full, completed from reference TRBV7-8 and TRBJ2-1, reads GAGVSQSPRYKVAKRGQDVALRCDPISGHVSLFWYQQALGQGPEFLTYFQNEAQLDKSGLPSDRFFAERPEGSVSTLKIQRTQQEDSAVYLCASSRQAVSSYNEQFFGPGTRLTVL.

The genes are TRBV10-3 and TRBJ1-1; D ambiguous. This CDR3 comprises 16 residues. Trimming pared 4 bases from V and 10 bases from J, leaving 25 bases between. Per germline, CDR1 ENHRY and CDR2 SYGVKD. For the CDR3, the DNA is TGTGCCATCAGTGTAAGGCAGGTGGCCCCAAGTAAGGGAGCTTTCTTT. Its protein product is CAISVRQVAPSKGAFF.

The chain has TRBV27 and TRBJ2-3; TRBD2 matches 12 bases. Losses at the gene ends were 6 bases for V and 1 base for J; bases not matched to a gene: 11. CDR1 and CDR2 (germline): MNHEY, SMNVEV (reference sequence). The CDR3 consists of 18 residues. The DNA for the CDR3 is TGTGCCAGCAGCCTAACTAGCGGGAGGCCTCCTGGCACAGATACGCAGTATTTT. This translates into CASSLTSGRPPGTDTQYF.

This clonotype was observed a few times. The chain uses TRBV29-1 and TRBJ1-4, with unresolved D. V gave up 4 bases and J gave up 8 bases, with 8 bases separating them. CDR1 and CDR2 (germline): SQVTM, ANQGSEA. CDR3 length: 11 residues. In nucleotides, the CDR3 is TGCAGCGTTGTGTGGGGAGAAAAACTGTTTTTT. Protein: CSVVWGEKLFF.

The chain couples TRBV5-6 to TRBJ1-2, with 7 bases aligning to TRBD1. Germline-derived CDR1 and CDR2 are SGHDT and YYEEEE. V was pared by 1 base and J by 4 bases, with 7 bases of the junction left unmatched. The CDR3 runs to 15 residues. CDR3 coding DNA: TGTGCCAGCAGCTTGAGGACAGGAGCCGGCTATGGCTACACCTTC. It encodes CASSLRTGAGYGYTF.

This clonotype has a handful of counts. The CDR3 bases are TGTGCCATCAAGGGACAGGGGGATCTAAATGAGCAGTTCTTC. Its translation is CAIKGQGDLNEQFF. The chain employs TRBV10-3 and TRBJ2-1; 11 nucleotides align to TRBD1. The CDR3 totals 14 residues. Germline lookup yields CDR1 ENHRY and CDR2 SYGVKD. V dropped 7 bases and J dropped 7; count of bases not matched to a gene: 6.

This clonotype showed up just a few times. This chain links TRBV9 with TRBJ2-5; 7 bases fit TRBD1. With V trimmed by 6 bases and J by 4 bases, 12 bases remained unmatched. There are 15 residues in the CDR3. In germline, CDR1 is SGDLS, CDR2 YYNGEE. The CDR3 nucleotides are TGTGCCAGCACCATAATGGGACAGTTGGGAGAGACCCAGTACTTC. It is translated as CASTIMGQLGETQYF. Based on the CDR3 plus reference TRBV9 and TRBJ2-5, the full variable domain is DSGVTQTPKHLITATGQRVTLRCSPRSGDLSVYWYQQSLDQGLQFLIQYYNGEERAKGNILERFSAQQFPDLHSELNLSSLELGDSALYFCASTIMGQLGETQYFGPGTRLLVL.

DNA of the CDR3: TGCAGTGCTCTTACAGGCTACGAGCAGTACTTC. Its protein is CSALTGYEQYF. The genes are TRBV20-1 and TRBJ2-7, with D tentatively TRBD1 (5 bases). CDR3 length: 11 amino acids. CDR1 is DFQATT and CDR2 is SNEGSKA in the germline V gene (reference sequence). Deletions cut 5 bases from V and 3 bases from J, with 8 bases between.

This clonotype occurred many times. The CDR3 sequence: CASSFPLAGGPNWSYNEQFF. As DNA, the CDR3 is TGCGCCAGCAGCTTTCCTCTAGCGGGAGGGCCGAATTGGTCCTACAATGAGCAGTTCTTC. The V and J genes are TRBV5-1 and TRBJ2-1; 12 bases are shared with TRBD2. The CDR3 sequence is 20 residues long. The V gene's germline CDR1 is SGHRS and CDR2 YFSETQ. V lost 2 bases to trimming and J lost 1 base; unmatched junction nucleotides: 13.

The sample holds a few counts of this clonotype. CDR3 in amino acids: CASGIFRDGYTF. CDR3 DNA sequence: TGTGCTAGTGGTATTTTCAGGGATGGCTACACCTTC. The chain employs TRBV12-5 and TRBJ1-2; possible D gene TRBD1, 5 bases. The CDR3 contains 12 residues. The germline V gene has CDR1 LGHNT and CDR2 FRNRAP. The V and J ends lost 5 bases and 6 bases respectively, with 10 bases between them.

The V call is TRBV30, the J call TRBJ2-5; 11 bases line up with TRBD2. V lost 3 bases to trimming and J lost 4 bases; unmatched junction nucleotides: 1. CDR3 size: 13 residues. Germline loops: CDR1 GTSNPN, CDR2 SVGIG (reference sequence). The CDR3 sequence: CAWSGTSGETQYF. CDR3 coding DNA: TGTGCCTGGAGCGGGACTAGCGGAGAGACCCAGTACTTC.

This clonotype was detected only a few times. The chain carries TRBV15 and TRBJ2-7; TRBD1 agrees at 10 bases. With 0 bases clipped from V and 5 bases from J, the junction kept 4 bases outside the gene matches. The germline V gene has CDR1 LNHNV and CDR2 YYDKDF (reference sequence). The CDR3 totals 15 residues. The CDR3 reads CATSRDSGQGNEQYF. The CDR3 bases are TGTGCCACCAGCAGAGATTCGGGACAGGGGAACGAGCAGTACTTC.